Shown below are 6 T cell receptor beta chains from a single sample sequenced in a study of cytomegalovirus exposure and HLA in healthy donors. In the PCR, 60 Vbeta and 13 Jbeta primers were used. Assay: immunoSEQ multiplex PCR; the TCRdb copy retains only in-frame clones and omits some. Of about 190,000 clones in the sample, roughly an eighth are singletons; the top ten hold 7.5% to 10%. The sample taken for sequencing was PBMCs. The receptors come from a man aged 45-65 years in good health and CMV-seropositive.

The chain recombines TRBV9 with TRBJ1-4, with D perhaps matching TRBD1 (6 bases). CDR3 length: 15 residues. Trimming took 4 bases from V and 8 from J, leaving 18 bases between them. Per the germline V gene, CDR1 is SGDLS and CDR2 is YYNGEE. The CDR3 loop reads CASSSPGDTKEKLFF. CDR3 nucleotides: TGTGCCAGCAGCTCCCCCGGGGACACGAAGGAAAAACTGTTTTTT.

The chain uses TRBV7-9 and TRBJ1-6; TRBD1 is a possible D gene (6 bases). Germline V gene sequence: CDR1 SEHNR, CDR2 FQNEAQ (reference sequence). The CDR3 totals 16 residues. The V and J ends lost 5 bases and 6 bases respectively, with 17 bases between them. DNA of the CDR3: TGTGCCAGCAGCCCAATTCGGACAGTTGCTAATTCACCCCTCCACTTT. Translating it yields CASSPIRTVANSPLHF.

V is TRBV28 and J is TRBJ1-2; tentative D call: TRBD1 (6 bases). The ends were cut back, 3 bases at V and 0 bases at J, with 11 bases in the middle. This CDR3 contains 15 residues. Germline assignment: CDR1 MDHEN and CDR2 SYDVKM. The chain's CDR3 is CASSFFRTANYGYTF. The CDR3 bases are TGTGCCAGCAGTTTTTTTCGGACAGCTAACTATGGCTACACCTTC.

This clone was seen only a few times. V gene TRBV9 combines with J gene TRBJ2-2; D is unresolved. The germline gives CDR1 SGDLS, CDR2 YYNGEE. The CDR3 totals 14 residues. The V gene lost 4 bases and the J gene lost 3 bases, with 10 bases spanning the gap. This CDR3 is CASSSTTDTGELFF. CDR3 DNA: TGTGCCAGCAGCTCTACAACAGACACCGGGGAGCTGTTTTTT.

The V gene is TRBV11-3, the J gene TRBJ2-7; D unresolved. The CDR3 covers 13 residues. Per germline, CDR1 SGHNT and CDR2 YENEEA. Trimming stripped 4 bases from V and 3 bases from J, with 10 bases between. DNA of the CDR3: TGTGCCAGCAGCTATAGTGAACTCTACGAGCAGTACTTC. Its translation: CASSYSELYEQYF.

J is TRBJ2-2 and V is TRBV7-2; 8 bases fit TRBD2. This CDR3 comprises 15 residues. V lost 3 bases to trimming and J lost 2 bases; unmatched junction nucleotides: 2. Germline values: CDR1 SGHTA, CDR2 FQGNSA. CDR3 DNA: TGTGCCAGCAGCTTCGGGGGGGCAAACACCGGGGAGCTGTTTTTT. Encoded protein: CASSFGGANTGELFF. The complete variable domain, with remaining parts taken from reference TRBV7-2 and TRBJ2-2, reads GAGVSQSPSNKVTEKGKDVELRCDPISGHTALYWYRQSLGQGLEFLIYFQGNSAPDKSGLPSDRFSAERTGGSVSTLTIQRTQQEDSAVYLCASSFGGANTGELFFGEGSRLTVL.